Listed below are T cell receptor beta chains from one sample, sequenced in a study of T cell responses to AZD1222 COVID-19 vaccine. The data were produced by immunoSEQ multiplex PCR, yet TCRdb's version contains in-frame clones alone and is incomplete. The data show about 130,000 clones, with 75% to 90% seen just once and over 1.2% held by the top ten. The sample in question was peripheral blood, obtained on day 0 of AZD1222 vaccination. These receptors all stem from an adult in good health. CDR3s include the opening cysteine and the closing phenylalanine or tryptophan. A D gene is named only where the DNA matches it firmly. Size is omitted from some rows. Given values are once, few, many or a class for expanded clones.

clone size,D gene,V gene,J gene,CDR3 DNA,CDR3 protein
NA,NA,TRBV5-4,TRBJ2-1,TGTGCCAGCACCCCGGGCGGGGAAACAAACAATGAGCAGTTCTTC,CASTPGGETNNEQFF
few,NA,TRBV27,TRBJ1-1,TGTGCCAGCAGTTTGGAGGGCCTCGGGCACACTGAAGCTTTCTTT,CASSLEGLGHTEAFF
NA,NA,TRBV29-1,TRBJ1-1,TGCAGCGTCGGTGACACTTTGAACACTGAAGCTTTCTTT,CSVGDTLNTEAFF
NA,NA,TRBV5-1,TRBJ2-3,TGCGCCAGCAGCGCCACAGATACGCAGTATTTT,CASSATDTQYF
NA,NA,TRBV4-3,TRBJ2-7,TGCGCCAGCAGCCCGGGAGCGGCTTATTACGAGCAGTACTTC,CASSPGAAYYEQYF
NA,NA,TRBV3-1/TRBV3-2,TRBJ1-6,TGTGCCAGCAGCCCCGGGAGTGGGAGTTCACCCCTCCACTTT,CASSPGSGSSPLHF
NA,NA,TRBV7-8,TRBJ2-1,TGTGCCAGCAGCTTGAGAGTTTTCTTAACCTACAATGAGCAGTTCTTC,CASSLRVFLTYNEQFF
NA,TRBD1,TRBV5-1,TRBJ2-2,TGCGCCAGCAGCTTGCCCCCCGGGACAGGGGGCGCGAGAGCCATCGGGGAGCTGTTTTTT,CASSLPPGTGGARAIGELFF
few,NA,TRBV3-1/TRBV3-2,TRBJ2-7,TGTGCCAGCAGCCAAGGACCCGGGCCCTCCTCCTACGAGCAGTACTTC,CASSQGPGPSSYEQYF
NA,NA,TRBV7-9,TRBJ2-3,TGTGCCAGCAGCCCTCTAGCAGGGACAGATACGCAGTATTTT,CASSPLAGTDTQYF
once,NA,TRBV7-2,TRBJ2-5,TGTGCCAGCAGCCGTCGGGGGGCCCACGAAGAGACCCAGTACTTC,CASSRRGAHEETQYF
NA,NA,TRBV19,TRBJ2-7,TGTGCCAGTAGTATAACTCTCCAGGGGACCTACGAGCAGTACTTC,CASSITLQGTYEQYF
NA,TRBD1,TRBV4-1,TRBJ1-1,TGCGCCAGCAGCCGGGGGACAGAGGAAGCTTTCTTT,CASSRGTEEAFF
NA,NA,TRBV5-1,TRBJ1-2,TGCGCCAGCAAAAAAGAGAGTTACTATGGCTACACCTTC,CASKKESYYGYTF
once,TRBD1,TRBV29-1,TRBJ2-7,TGCAGCGTTGAGTGGACAGGGGGCTACGAGCAGTACTTC,CSVEWTGGYEQYF
NA,TRBD1,TRBV9,TRBJ2-3,TGTGCCAGCAGCGTTAGGACAGGGGAGGACACGCAGTATTTT,CASSVRTGEDTQYF
NA,NA,TRBV6-1,TRBJ2-5,TGTGCCAGCAGTTTAGTTTACCAAGAGACCCAGTACTTC,CASSLVYQETQYF
NA,TRBD1,TRBV5-1,TRBJ1-2,TGCGCCAGCAGCTCCCGATCCGGGACAGACATTTATGGCTACACCTTC,CASSSRSGTDIYGYTF
NA,TRBD2,TRBV18,TRBJ2-7,TGTGCCAGCTCTCCGGGACTAGCGGGGTACGAGCAGTACTTC,CASSPGLAGYEQYF
NA,TRBD1,TRBV5-1,TRBJ2-1,TGCGCCAGCAGCTTTCAGGGGGACTCCTACAATGAGCAGTTCTTC,CASSFQGDSYNEQFF
NA,NA,TRBV28,TRBJ2-7,TGTGCCAGCAGCACCGGGACCCCCTACGAGCAGTACTTC,CASSTGTPYEQYF
NA,NA,TRBV11-1,TRBJ2-2,TGTGCCAGCAGCGGCCTAGCCGCGAACACCGGGGAGCTGTTTTTT,CASSGLAANTGELFF